The 22 T cell receptor beta chains listed next were all sequenced from one sample in a study of blood T cell repertoires in COVID-19. Here immunoSEQ multiplex PCR was the method, and the copy in TCRdb shows in-frame clones only, minus some. The sample records 150,000 to 200,000 clones, 90% being singletons. The sequenced material came from peripheral blood. Every receptor here comes from a man aged 50 or older with acute or convalescent COVID-19.

The table lists this clone with a count of one. The rearrangement uses TRBV24-1 and TRBJ2-3; perhaps TRBD2 as D (6 bases). The germline V gene encodes CDR1 KGHDR and CDR2 SFDVKD. The CDR3 contains 15 residues. Trimming shortened V by 3 bases and J by 6 bases, and 15 bases separated the two germline ends. The CDR3 is CATSDTGLGGDTQYF. As DNA, the CDR3 is TGTGCCACCAGTGATACGGGACTTGGAGGCGATACGCAGTATTTT.

The chain has TRBV11-2 and TRBJ1-6; the match to TRBD1 covers 8 bases. The J segment lost 8 bases and the V segment lost 5 bases, leaving 5 bases of the junction unmatched. The CDR3 is made up of 14 amino acids. CDR1 is SGHAT and CDR2 is FQNNGV in the germline V gene. CDR3 DNA sequence: TGTGCCAGCAGCCTTAACAGGGGGGATTCACCCCTCCACTTT. This encodes CASSLNRGDSPLHF.

This chain joins TRBV3-1 (or the pseudogene TRBV3-2) and TRBJ2-6, with a possible D match to TRBD2 (6 bases). The V and J ends lost 2 bases and 9 bases respectively, with 20 bases between them. The germline V gene encodes CDR1 LGHDT and CDR2 YNNKEL (reference sequence). This CDR3 spans 17 amino acids. The CDR3 reads CASSQRGGGLQGNVLTF. CDR3 nucleotides: TGTGCCAGCAGCCAAAGGGGAGGAGGTCTTCAAGGCAACGTCCTGACTTTC.

The chain employs TRBV10-3 and TRBJ2-1; 9 bases fit TRBD1. The germline V gene has CDR1 ENHRY and CDR2 SYGVKD. V trimming: 11 bases; J trimming: 1 base; junction bases outside the gene matches: 9. CDR3 length: 15 residues. The CDR3 DNA sequence: TGTGCCGTAACTCCGGGACAGGGTTCCTACAATGAGCAGTTCTTC. Protein sequence: CAVTPGQGSYNEQFF.

As DNA, the CDR3 is TGTGCCAGCAGTACCCTATTACAGCCCCAGCATTTT. It encodes CASSTLLQPQHF. J is TRBJ1-5 and V is TRBV28; D gene uncertain. Germline V gene sequence: CDR1 MDHEN, CDR2 SYDVKM. V gave up 5 bases and J gave up 7 bases, with 9 bases separating them. The CDR3 runs to 12 residues.

This clone appeared a few times. The V and J genes are TRBV29-1 and TRBJ1-2; tentatively, D is TRBD1 (5 bases). With 1 base removed from V and 4 bases from J, the gap between germline ends came to 7 bases. The CDR3 totals 12 residues. Germline V gives CDR1 SQVTM, CDR2 ANQGSEA. The CDR3 reads CSVEVTAYGYTF. The DNA of the CDR3 is TGCAGCGTTGAAGTGACAGCCTATGGCTACACCTTC.

DNA of the CDR3: TGTGCCAGCCTCGTCTTGAGCGGAGAAGATACGCAGTATTTT. This gives the protein CASLVLSGEDTQYF. The chain is built from TRBV18 and TRBJ2-3, with D possibly being TRBD2 (5 bases). V shed 8 bases and J shed 5 bases, with 17 bases lying between them. Germline loops: CDR1 KGHSH, CDR2 LQKENI. There are 14 residues in the CDR3. Together with reference TRBV18 and TRBJ2-3, the CDR3 gives the full variable domain: NAGVMQNPRHLVRRRGQEARLRCSPMKGHSHVYWYRQLPEEGLKFMVYLQKENIIDESGMPKERFSAEFPKEGPSILRIQQVVRGDSAAYFCASLVLSGEDTQYFGPGTRLTVL.

The chain employs TRBV9 and TRBJ1-2; D is unresolved. Per the germline V gene, CDR1 is SGDLS and CDR2 is YYNGEE. The CDR3 length is 15 residues. V lost 2 bases to trimming and J lost 11 bases, with 22 bases between them. The CDR3 DNA reads TGTGCCAGCAGCGTCGGAGGGCCCTTTGCCTGGGAGTACACCTTC. Its protein product is CASSVGGPFAWEYTF.

V is TRBV27 and J is TRBJ2-5; D gene uncertain. Germline V lookup: CDR1 MNHEY, CDR2 SMNVEV (reference sequence). The CDR3 runs 13 residues. Trimming cost V 6 bases and J 5 bases, with 13 bases left between them. CDR3 in DNA: TGTGCCAGCAGCACCACTCTGGAGGAGACCCAGTACTTC. Its protein is CASSTTLEETQYF.

The chain is built from TRBV9 and TRBJ1-3; D unclear. Germline V gene data show CDR1 as SGDLS and CDR2 as YYNGEE. The CDR3 runs to 14 residues. Trimming removed 0 bases from V and 4 bases from J, with 8 bases in between. This CDR3 reads CASSVESRGNTIYF. For the CDR3, the DNA is TGTGCCAGCAGCGTAGAGTCGCGGGGAAACACCATATATTTT. Based on the CDR3 plus reference TRBV9 and TRBJ1-3, the full variable domain is DSGVTQTPKHLITATGQRVTLRCSPRSGDLSVYWYQQSLDQGLQFLIQYYNGEERAKGNILERFSAQQFPDLHSELNLSSLELGDSALYFCASSVESRGNTIYFGEGSWLTVV.

This clone was detected ten times or more. Within the sample, other DNA sequences also encode this same CDR3. The chain links TRBV28 to TRBJ1-5; no definite D call. Germline loops: CDR1 MDHEN, CDR2 SYDVKM. V lost 3 bases to trimming and J lost 4 bases, with 10 bases between them. This CDR3 region has 14 residues. The CDR3 sequence is CASSFPGSNQPQHF. The CDR3 nucleotides are TGTGCCAGCAGTTTCCCCGGGTCGAATCAGCCCCAGCATTTT.

The chain joins TRBV24-1 to TRBJ1-2, with 7 positions matching TRBD1. CDR1 and CDR2 (germline): KGHDR, SFDVKD. V dropped 5 bases and J dropped 0; count of bases not matched to a gene: 11. This CDR3 spans 17 amino acids. As DNA, the CDR3 is TGTGCCACCAGTGCCCCCGAGGGGGACAGACCTAACTATGGCTACACCTTC. Translated, it gives CATSAPEGDRPNYGYTF.

The chain recombines TRBV24-1 with TRBJ2-2, with 8 positions matching TRBD1. V was clipped by 2 bases and J by 1 base; unmatched bases: 5. CDR3 length equals 17 residues. Germline V lookup: CDR1 KGHDR, CDR2 SFDVKD. CDR3 region: CATSDSTGTGNTGELFF. The CDR3, as DNA: TGTGCCACCAGTGATTCCACCGGGACAGGGAACACCGGGGAGCTGTTTTTT.

The rearrangement joins TRBV6-5 to TRBJ2-3, with 9 bases fitting TRBD1. Germline assignment: CDR1 MNHEY and CDR2 SVGAGI. The CDR3 has 15 residues. V gave up 4 bases and J gave up 2 bases; unmatched junction bases: 4. The CDR3 bases are TGTGCCAGCAGTTGGACAGGGGCAATCACAGATACGCAGTATTTT. Translation gives CASSWTGAITDTQYF.

V and J are TRBV27 and TRBJ2-2, with a tentative D call TRBD1 (6 bases). Trimming removed 3 bases at V and 7 bases at J, with 12 bases between. The CDR3 runs 14 residues. Per the germline V gene, CDR1 is MNHEY and CDR2 is SMNVEV (reference sequence). The CDR3 spells CASSFLQGGGELFF. Here the CDR3 DNA reads TGTGCCAGCAGTTTCCTACAGGGCGGCGGGGAGCTGTTTTTT.

This clone has just one count. This rearrangement joins TRBV29-1 to TRBJ2-2, with 10 positions matching TRBD1. The CDR3 has 13 amino acids. Trimming removed 7 bases from V and 4 bases from J; junction bases left unmatched: 3. Germline CDR1 SQVTM, CDR2 ANQGSEA. In DNA, the CDR3 is TGCAGCGGGACAGGGGGTTTCACCGGGGAGCTGTTTTTT. It translates to CSGTGGFTGELFF.

The chain combines TRBV10-3 with TRBJ1-1, with 9 positions matching TRBD1. CDR3 length: 15 residues. V was pared by 6 bases and J by 2 bases, with 7 bases of the junction left unmatched. CDR1 ENHRY and CDR2 SYGVKD come from the germline V gene. The CDR3 DNA follows: TGTGCCATCAGACCGGGACAGGGCTTTAACACTGAAGCTTTCTTT. Translating it yields CAIRPGQGFNTEAFF.

The rearrangement uses TRBV7-9 and TRBJ2-5, with 12 nucleotides matching TRBD2. Unmatched junction bases numbered 2, after V lost 5 bases and J lost 4 bases. Germline CDR1 is SEHNR and CDR2 is FQNEAQ (reference sequence). The CDR3 is 14 residues long. The CDR3 bases are TGTGCCAGCAGCGCTAGCGGGGGGGTAGAGACCCAGTACTTC. This encodes CASSASGGVETQYF.

The V and J genes are TRBV11-1 and TRBJ2-1; 8 nucleotides agree with TRBD1. The CDR3 runs to 16 residues. The germline V gene encodes CDR1 SGHAT and CDR2 FQDESV (reference sequence). Trimming took 5 bases from V and 3 from J; bases not matched to a gene: 9. Here the CDR3 reads CASSGHDRGDYNEQFF. The CDR3 DNA reads as TGTGCCAGCAGCGGGCATGACAGGGGTGACTACAATGAGCAGTTCTTC.

This chain joins TRBV11-2 and TRBJ2-3; 11 positions agree with TRBD1. The V gene end was trimmed by 5 bases and the J gene end by 5 bases; junction bases not matched to a gene: 6. CDR1 is SGHAT and CDR2 is FQNNGV in the germline V gene. The CDR3 runs 15 residues. The CDR3 sequence: CASSPGQGAVDTQYF. The DNA of the CDR3 is TGTGCCAGCAGCCCCGGACAGGGGGCGGTAGATACGCAGTATTTT.

The gene calls are TRBV6-6 and TRBJ2-3, with no clear D. This CDR3 spans 13 amino acids. Germline CDR1 MNHNY, CDR2 SVGAGI (reference sequence). The germline V and J ends were trimmed by 6 bases and 1 base, with 8 bases remaining between them. This CDR3 is CASRLPRTDTQYF. The CDR3 nucleotides are TGTGCCAGCAGACTTCCTCGCACAGATACGCAGTATTTT.

The gene calls are TRBV27 and TRBJ2-1, with 13 bases aligning to TRBD2. The junction had 8 bases not matched to a gene; V was cut back by 8 bases and J by 10 bases. CDR3 length: 14 residues. Germline CDR1 MNHEY, CDR2 SMNVEV (reference sequence). CDR3 nucleotides: TGTGCCAGCCTTCGGACTAGCGGGAGACAAGAGCAGTTCTTC. This gives the protein CASLRTSGRQEQFF.